These 16 T cell receptor beta chains were sequenced from one sample in a study of blood T cells in healthy people across ages. The second PCR ran about 6 to 12 cycles with a sample-barcoded 5' primer and J-beta primers. TCRdb reprocessed the 5' RACE reads via MiXCR and lists one record per CDR3 protein. The sample carries under 2,000,000 distinct CDR3 sequences, less than 50% recorded once. Sequenced material: blood. These receptors all come from a woman between 40 and 50 years old in good health.

This clonotype was counted only a few times. V is TRBV27 and J is TRBJ2-1; 7 bases are shared with TRBD2. Germline-derived CDR1 and CDR2 are MNHEY and SMNVEV (reference sequence). The CDR3 has 18 residues. With V trimmed by 4 bases and J by 3 bases, 15 bases remained unmatched. The CDR3 DNA is TGTGCCAGCAGTTATACTAGGGCATTAGCGGGCCTCTACAATGAGCAGTTCTTC. Translating gives CASSYTRALAGLYNEQFF.

The table lists this clonotype with a few counts. The chain carries TRBV2 and TRBJ2-1; 7 bases agree with TRBD2. Germline assignment: CDR1 SNHLY and CDR2 FYNNEI. CDR3 length: 18 amino acids. J lost 0 bases, V lost 5 bases, and 13 bases had no gene match. The CDR3 nucleotides are TGTGCCAGCAGTTACAACCAAGGACTAGGGAGCTCCTACAATGAGCAGTTCTTC. Protein product: CASSYNQGLGSSYNEQFF.

This chain connects TRBV6-1 to TRBJ1-1; unclear D gene. Germline V lookup: CDR1 MNHNS, CDR2 SASEGT. The CDR3 extends over 14 amino acids. V lost 7 bases and J 4 bases, leaving 16 bases between the germline ends. The CDR3 region is CASKLGGISTEAFF. The DNA of the CDR3 is TGTGCCAGCAAGTTAGGAGGGATCAGCACTGAAGCTTTCTTT.

CDR3 region: CASSAGRGANIQYF. The CDR3 DNA reads as TGTGCCAGCAGTGCAGGGCGCGGAGCCAACATTCAGTACTTC. The rearrangement uses TRBV2 and TRBJ2-7, with a possible D match to TRBD1 (5 bases). The J call may be in error: the DNA end matches TRBJ2-4 better. The CDR3 has 14 amino acids. Per the germline V gene, CDR1 is SNHLY and CDR2 is FYNNEI.

CDR3 residues: CASSRPTGEAFF. The CDR3 DNA reads as TGCGCCAGCAGCAGACCCACAGGGGAAGCTTTCTTT. This chain joins TRBV5-1 and TRBJ1-1; TRBD1 is a possible D gene (6 bases). Germline CDR1 reads SGHRS; CDR2 reads YFSETQ. The CDR3 is made up of 12 amino acids. V was shortened by 4 bases and J by 8 bases, with 12 bases between the two germline ends. Full variable domain (missing parts from reference TRBV5-1 and TRBJ1-1): KAGVTQTPRYLIKTRGQQVTLSCSPISGHRSVSWYQQTPGQGLQFLFEYFSETQRNKGNFPGRFSGRQFSNSRSEMNVSTLELGDSALYLCASSRPTGEAFFGQGTRLTVV.

CDR3 protein: CASMFGRDGSPLHF. The CDR3 DNA reads TGTGCCAGCATGTTTGGCAGAGATGGTTCACCCCTCCACTTT. This chain connects TRBV6-5 to TRBJ1-6; D gene unclear. V was pared by 7 bases and J by 9 bases, with 16 bases between. This CDR3 comprises 14 residues. Per germline, CDR1 MNHEY and CDR2 SVGAGI.

The chain's CDR3 is CASSPSGDQPQHF. For the CDR3, the DNA is TGTGCCAGCTCACCGAGCGGAGATCAGCCCCAGCATTTT. This chain links TRBV18 with TRBJ1-5; no firm D call. The germline V and J ends were trimmed by 3 bases and 5 bases, with 8 bases remaining between them. This CDR3 contains 13 residues. CDR1 is KGHSH and CDR2 is LQKENI in the germline V gene.

As to this clonotype: A much larger clonotype is one base distant, so this may be a read error. The gene calls are TRBV12-3 or TRBV12-4 and TRBJ2-5; TRBD1 aligns across 7 bases. The CDR3 has 15 amino acids. The ends lost 11 bases at V and 10 bases at J; junction bases unmatched: 22. The CDR3 DNA follows: TGTGCCGGCACCCTAGGAACAGGGGCCCCCAACGACCAGTACTTC. It is translated as CAGTLGTGAPNDQYF.

The chain combines TRBV2 with TRBJ2-7; D remains unclear. Germline lookup yields CDR1 SNHLY and CDR2 FYNNEI. The CDR3 loop spans 13 amino acids. V lost 7 bases and J lost 3, with 13 bases in between. This chain's CDR3 is CASKRFTSYEQYF. CDR3 DNA: TGTGCCAGCAAGAGGTTCACGAGCTACGAGCAGTACTTC.

The chain joins TRBV2 to TRBJ2-7, with a possible D match to TRBD2 (7 bases). Trimming took 6 bases from V and 4 from J, leaving 25 bases between them. This CDR3 spans 17 amino acids. Germline lookup yields CDR1 SNHLY and CDR2 FYNNEI. The DNA for the CDR3 is TGTGCCAGCAGCCTAGGGGGGGGGCCCACCCCTGTTTACGAGCAGTACTTC. Translating it yields CASSLGGGPTPVYEQYF.

In this sample, this clonotype turned up once. The chain carries TRBV7-2 and TRBJ1-1; D may be TRBD1 (6 bases). Trimming cost V 0 bases and J 6 bases, with 8 bases left between them. CDR1 is SGHTA, CDR2 FQGNSA, per germline. The CDR3 contains 13 residues. The CDR3 DNA sequence: TGTGCCAGCAGCTTAGCTTGGACAGCTGAAGCTTTCTTT. It yields the protein CASSLAWTAEAFF.

There are a few counts of this clonotype. The V and J genes are TRBV29-1 and TRBJ2-3, with a possible D match to TRBD2 (6 bases). V lost 3 bases to trimming and J lost 5 bases, with 9 bases between them. CDR1 is SQVTM and CDR2 is ANQGSEA in the germline V gene. The CDR3 is 12 residues long. This CDR3 reads CSVEEGGDTQYF. The CDR3 DNA sequence: TGCAGCGTTGAGGAGGGTGGAGATACGCAGTATTTT.

The chain uses TRBV20-1 and TRBJ2-1; 15 nucleotides match TRBD2. The germline V gene has CDR1 DFQATT and CDR2 SNEGSKA (reference sequence). Trimming cost V 1 base and J 15 bases; bases outside gene matches: 4. The CDR3 has 13 residues. The CDR3 bases are TGCAGTGCTAGAGGGACTAGCGGGGGGGCCCTGTTCTTC. Translation gives CSARGTSGGALFF.

The chain links TRBV12-3 or TRBV12-4 to TRBJ2-3, with 12 bases matching TRBD1. The CDR3 is 15 residues long. Trimming at V came to 0 bases and at J to 7 bases, leaving 2 bases not matched to a gene. The CDR3 spells CASSLAGQGANTQYF. The CDR3 nucleotides are TGTGCCAGCAGTTTAGCGGGACAGGGGGCGAATACGCAGTATTTT.

This rearrangement joins TRBV7-3 to TRBJ2-5, with a tentative D call TRBD2 (5 bases). V lost 0 bases to trimming and J lost 4 bases, with 15 bases between them. Germline V gives CDR1 SGHTA, CDR2 FQGTGA. CDR3 length: 16 amino acids. Here the CDR3 reads CASSLTAARGLETQYF. The CDR3 DNA reads TGTGCCAGCAGCTTAACAGCGGCTAGAGGTTTAGAGACCCAGTACTTC.

The V and J genes are TRBV14 and TRBJ2-3, with 7 bases aligning to TRBD2. Germline CDR1 reads SGHDN; CDR2 reads FVKESK. Losses at the gene ends were 4 bases for V and 7 bases for J; bases not matched to a gene: 2. The CDR3 loop spans 12 amino acids. The CDR3 loop is CASSPTSHTQYF. The CDR3 DNA reads as TGTGCCAGCAGCCCGACTAGCCATACGCAGTATTTT.